This T cell receptor (beta chain) was sequenced for a study of long-term antiretroviral therapy in people with HIV. Remarks on this clone: Relative to the germline gene, one junction end is altered; a read error may explain this.

The authors ran the immunoSEQ assay, v3.0, at survey level. Libraries were prepared by immunoSEQ multiplex PCR; TCRdb keeps only in-frame clonotypes and omits some of them. The sample lists about 26,000 clones, around four fifths occurring once. The CDR3 runs to 17 residues. CDR1 is SGHVS, CDR2 FNYEAQ, per germline. The sequenced sample was unsorted PBMCs, obtained 2.9 years after starting antiretroviral therapy. V gene TRBV7-6 combines with J gene TRBJ1-3; 7 nucleotides agree with TRBD1. This TCR was sampled from a man over 45 with HIV. CDR3 coding DNA: TGTGCCAGTAGCTTAAGGGCAGGGGGGTTCTCTGGAAACACCATATATTTT. Amino acids: CASSLRAGGFSGNTIYF.